This entry concerns a single T cell receptor (beta chain). The antigen remains undetermined. CDR3 length: 12 residues. From germline, CDR1 is MDHEN and CDR2 SYDVKM. The V end lost 7 bases, the J end lost 1 base, and 7 bases lay between the germline ends. The data were obtained in a study of cytomegalovirus exposure and HLA in healthy donors. Study conclusions and caveats: Links to common viral pathogens appeared, in a later analysis, for several of the most significant clusters.

Researchers ran the PCR with 60 Vbeta and 13 Jbeta primers. Authors' analysis steps: An analysis performed later counted 75 million to 80 million unique TCR beta chains (approximately 11 million of them shared). Sequencing used immunoSEQ multiplex PCR; TCRdb keeps in-frame clones, though not all of them. The V and J calls and clone size were taken over from that table, and D and trimming were inferred from the DNA. This sample contains 55,000 to 70,000 clones. Sequencing was done on a sample of PBMCs. V is TRBV28 and J is TRBJ2-5; a possible D gene is TRBD1 (6 bases). The source of this sequence is a female donor in good health and CMV-seropositive. CDR3 bases: TGTGCCAGCACCAGGGGCCAAGAGACCCAGTACTTC. Residues: CASTRGQETQYF.